The sequence of this TCR beta chain was determined in a study of human T cells and chemical hapten exposure listed by TCRdb under 2021. Some background on the complete study: For sensitization, 2% DPC in acetone was applied to a roughly 2 cm by roughly 2 cm area of upper inner arm skin. Patch tests used Finn chambers with 0.01% DPC on the upper back, scored after 6 days by International Contact Dermatitis Research Group standards. Most of the patients in the cohort were female, and the cohort covered alopecia areata with under or over 50% scalp involvement, alopecia totalis and alopecia universalis. This study followed changes in the peripheral blood TCR repertoire in vivo during primary and secondary sensitization of alopecia patients to the hapten diphenylcyclopropenone (DPC). Twenty-nine alopecia patients provided blood for TCR sequencing at one to four time points (pre-sensitization, 2, 6 and 24 weeks). Patient blood was sampled pre-sensitization (week 0) and at 2, 6 and about 24 weeks after DPC sensitization. Libraries were pooled for sequencing, and per-sample TCR yields varied mainly because of small differences in library volumes within the pool. Weekly therapeutic DPC doses were additionally applied to the scalp of patients throughout the roughly 25-week study period.

The protocol used for the library was RACE. The reads were generated on a NextSeq 500. During library preparation, unique molecular identifiers were attached to individual cDNA molecules so that TCRs could be counted in a quantitative, reproducible way. Each blood RNA sample was used to sequence both TCR alpha and TCR beta chains. Per the original workflow: Samples had a median of approximately 93,000 TCRs, with a range from roughly 23,224 to 700,000. The Decombinator software suite was used to annotate V, J and CDR3 in the TCR reads. To make PS versus PT1 abundance plots, every sample was subsampled to the same number of TCRs (28,000). TCRs were defined as expanded if absent before sensitization and observed at least eight times at the 2-week time point. TCRdb applied fastp at Q25 and MiXCR to the public reads, then kept only in-frame beta chains. Every entry covers one CDR3 protein and lists the most common genes and DNA from its rows. V and J calls and clone size were set by TCRdb, not the authors. For this sample there are about 82,000 distinct CDR3 sequences; approximately 13% appear just once. Clones ranked in the top ten supply approximately 5.2% of the sample.

Study-wide conclusions, independent of this receptor: Expanded TCRs formed significantly more large CDR3 similarity clusters than pre-sensitization or healthy control sets, consistent with antigen-driven responses. Because every patient had alopecia, a presumed autoimmune disease, the patients' immune response might differ from that of healthy individuals. A positive correlation was found between the number of PT1 expanded TCRs and patch test score, with significance reached at thresholds 8, 16 and 32 but not 4. DPC sensitization did not change how many TCRs were above 1 in 1000 frequency, and no evidence was found of alterations in global repertoire structure. Repeated subsampling changed both the strength of the expansion versus patch-test correlation and the threshold at which that correlation became significant.

This clonotype is considered medium-sized (0.01 to 0.1%). What antigen it recognizes has not been identified. Nothing much larger sits one base from this clone, and base qualities are not available. Sample time point, as interpreted from the label and publication: patch test 3, about 24 weeks after DPC sensitization. The treatment or condition label for this specimen denotes: therapeutic diphenylcyclopropenone sensitization with weekly scalp DPC. At each patch-test visit, blood was drawn before the patch test was applied. To be eligible, patients had to be aged 18 to 70, diagnosed with alopecia and judged suitable for DPC therapy, while pregnant patients were excluded. Total RNA was extracted from unfractionated whole blood that had been collected in Tempus Blood RNA tubes. The sequencing here drew on whole blood, taken in connection with sensitization to the hapten diphenylcyclopropenone (DPC). This clonotype was sampled from a woman between 45 and 60 years old with alopecia areata. Some clones in this sample may be carry-over from other donors' samples.

The sequenced DNA is TGTGCCAGCAGTTACAGGCCGAATCAGCCCCAGCATTTT. Its translation is CASSYRPNQPQHF. The receptor chain draws on TRBV12-3 or TRBV12-4 and TRBJ1-5; the D region possibly corresponds to TRBD1 (5 bases align). The CDR3 goes from the cysteine to the phenylalanine over 13 residues. The kept DNA is CDR3 alone, 39 bases in frame from the first base. Trimming at the junction amounts to 4 bases on V and 4 bases on J, and the germline ends lie 8 bases apart.